This TCR beta chain derives from a study of T cell repertoires in cytomegalovirus infection. Looking at the study overall: Both a matching HLA type and CMV infection were indicated by public TCR beta signatures.

TCRdb re-derived calls from the reads in MiXCR, one entry per CDR3 protein. The table lists around 770,000 distinct CDR3 sequences, 25% to 35% of them singletons. J lost 5 bases, V lost 6 bases, and 7 bases had no gene match. The germline V gene encodes CDR1 LNHDA and CDR2 SQIVND (reference sequence). The CDR3 runs 15 residues. Study-wide findings and caveats: HLA-C-restricted TCR beta clonotypes specific for CMV led the ex vivo response. Cumulative frequency of public TCR beta families picked out carriers of CMV plus the relevant HLA.

In its sample, this clonotype was seen a few times. Its specificity is not known. The gene calls are TRBV19 and TRBJ2-1, with 10 bases lining up with TRBD1. The sample consisted of cultured CD8+ T cells from PBMCs, taken from culture after CMV antigen stimulation. The receptor comes from a human donor in good health (CMV status not recorded). Some clones in this sample may be carry-over from other donors' samples. CDR3: CASRFRDRGNNEQFF. DNA of the CDR3: TGTGCCAGTAGATTCCGGGACAGGGGAAACAATGAGCAGTTCTTC.